Listed below are T cell receptor beta chains from one sample, sequenced in a study of T-cell memory formation after mild COVID-19. A single record per CDR3 protein comes from TCRdb applying MiXCR to the 5' RACE reads. The sample records roughly 450,000 distinct CDR3 sequences, 18% being singletons. The sequenced sample was PBMCs or a T cell subset sorted from them (not recorded which). These receptors came from a man aged 18 to 29 who had mild COVID-19 (a few samples of this study predate the infection). Cell type and time point are not known. The conserved cysteine and the conserved F or W are not part of the CDR3 here. The order of the fields is CDR3 protein, J gene, V gene.

CDR3 protein: ASSPTSGQGIYGYT; J gene: TRBJ1-2; V gene: TRBV5-1
CDR3 protein: ASSEAPTSGNYNEQF; J gene: TRBJ2-1; V gene: TRBV6-1
CDR3 protein: SAKNLGDNSYEQY; J gene: TRBJ2-7; V gene: TRBV20-1
CDR3 protein: ASSLAPPPSGALYNEQF; J gene: TRBJ2-1; V gene: TRBV7-6
CDR3 protein: SARDQRGGSNEQF; J gene: TRBJ2-1; V gene: TRBV20-1
CDR3 protein: ASSFRASGFQETQY; J gene: TRBJ2-5; V gene: TRBV7-9
CDR3 protein: ASSRTGTVEETQY; J gene: TRBJ2-5; V gene: TRBV7-6
CDR3 protein: ASSAFTSGAGNEQF; J gene: TRBJ2-1; V gene: TRBV5-1
CDR3 protein: SAPGQGNEKLF; J gene: TRBJ1-4; V gene: TRBV20-1
CDR3 protein: SARSQVSYEQY; J gene: TRBJ2-7; V gene: TRBV20-1
CDR3 protein: ATSDLRDVFNEQF; J gene: TRBJ2-1; V gene: TRBV24-1
CDR3 protein: ASSAGGGNGEQY; J gene: TRBJ2-7; V gene: TRBV5-1
CDR3 protein: ASRIDSTDTQY; J gene: TRBJ2-3; V gene: TRBV7-8
CDR3 protein: ASSTYGTSGETQY; J gene: TRBJ2-5; V gene: TRBV5-5
CDR3 protein: ASRVGGGEQY; J gene: TRBJ2-7; V gene: TRBV2
CDR3 protein: ASSFWAREIYGYT; J gene: TRBJ1-2; V gene: TRBV5-8
CDR3 protein: ASSLGGGQLF; J gene: TRBJ1-4; V gene: TRBV7-2
CDR3 protein: ASSWGLGDTQY; J gene: TRBJ2-3; V gene: TRBV11-2
CDR3 protein: ASSGWAETQY; J gene: TRBJ2-5; V gene: TRBV7-9
CDR3 protein: ASSPFSGNTIY; J gene: TRBJ1-3; V gene: TRBV14
CDR3 protein: ASSLGLPPLGTQY; J gene: TRBJ2-5; V gene: TRBV7-2
CDR3 protein: ASRLWGTGELF; J gene: TRBJ2-2; V gene: TRBV27
CDR3 protein: SASMAREVTNEKLF; J gene: TRBJ1-4; V gene: TRBV20-1
CDR3 protein: ASSFGSPSHYGYT; J gene: TRBJ1-2; V gene: TRBV5-1
CDR3 protein: ASSELGRGNTGELF; J gene: TRBJ2-2; V gene: TRBV5-6
CDR3 protein: SVIPAGGYEQY; J gene: TRBJ2-7; V gene: TRBV20-1
CDR3 protein: ASSRPDTQY; J gene: TRBJ2-3; V gene: TRBV6-2/TRBV6-3
CDR3 protein: SAAADSYGYT; J gene: TRBJ1-2; V gene: TRBV20-1